This T cell receptor beta chain derives from a study of blood T cell repertoires in COVID-19. In the study overall: Sources were T cells, B-cell-depleted T cells, or PBMCs; the material itself was cDNA or gDNA.

CDR3 length equals 16 residues. V lost 5 bases, J lost 4 bases, and 11 bases stayed unmatched. Looked up from germline, CDR1 is SGHAT and CDR2 is FQDESV (reference sequence). Original processing notes: Reference gene primer amplification gave estimated nucleated cell counts. Repertoires were generated with immunoSEQ multiplex PCR, while TCRdb's copy carries only in-frame clones and drops some. That table gives V, J and clone size, and the DNA gave D and trimming. The sample holds over 85,000 clones, approximately 90% seen once. What was sequenced was peripheral blood. The chain carries TRBV11-1 and TRBJ1-5, with 7 bases fitting TRBD1. This TCR came from a man in his 70s with acute or convalescent COVID-19. This CDR3 is CASSAGPGTENQPQHF. The CDR3 DNA follows: TGTGCCAGCAGCGCCGGACCTGGGACAGAAAATCAGCCCCAGCATTTT.